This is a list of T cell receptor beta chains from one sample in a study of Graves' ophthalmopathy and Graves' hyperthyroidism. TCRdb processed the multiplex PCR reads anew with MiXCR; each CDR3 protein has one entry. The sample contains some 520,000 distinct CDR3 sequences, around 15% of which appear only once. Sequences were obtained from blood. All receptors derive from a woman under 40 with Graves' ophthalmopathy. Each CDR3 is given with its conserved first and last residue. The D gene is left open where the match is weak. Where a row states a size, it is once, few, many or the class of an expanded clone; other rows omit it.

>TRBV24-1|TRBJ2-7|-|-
TGTGCCACCAGTGATCCCCCACGAGCGGACGAGCAGTACTTC
CATSDPPRADEQYF
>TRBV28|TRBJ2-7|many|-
TGTGCCAGCATAGCGCAAACCTTCCCCTACGAGCAGTACTTC
CASIAQTFPYEQYF
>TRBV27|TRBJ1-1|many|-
TGTGCCAGCAGTTTGGTTCCCTGGGACACTGAAGCTTTCTTT
CASSLVPWDTEAFF
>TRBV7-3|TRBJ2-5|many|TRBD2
TGTGCCAGCAGCCAGAGTGGGACTAGCGGAAATCTCAACGGGACCCAGTACTTC
CASSQSGTSGNLNGTQYF
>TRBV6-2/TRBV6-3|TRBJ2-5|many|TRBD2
TGTGCCAGCTCAAGACGGCCCGGGGGGCAAGAGACCCAGTACTTC
CASSRRPGGQETQYF
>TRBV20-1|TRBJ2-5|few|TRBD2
TGCAGTGCTAGAGATCTGGCTAGCGGGAGGGCGGGGGTAAAGACCCAGTACTTC
CSARDLASGRAGVKTQYF
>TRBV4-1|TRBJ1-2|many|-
TGCGCCAGCAGCCAGAGGGAAGGGAGGAATGGCTACACCTTC
CASSQREGRNGYTF
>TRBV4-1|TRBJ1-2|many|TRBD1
TGCGCCAGCAGCCAAAGAGGGACAGGGAGCTACACCTTC
CASSQRGTGSYTF
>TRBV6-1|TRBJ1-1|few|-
TGTGCCAGCAGTATTACAGGAATACAAAACACTGAAGCTTTCTTT
CASSITGIQNTEAFF
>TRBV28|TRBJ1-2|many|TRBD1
TGTGCCAGCAGCAGGACAGGGGATACCTATGGCTACACCTTC
CASSRTGDTYGYTF
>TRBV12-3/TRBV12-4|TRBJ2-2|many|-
TGTGCCAGCAGTTTAGCTGGGGGGGGGCGTATCACCGGGGAGCTGTTTTTT
CASSLAGGGRITGELFF
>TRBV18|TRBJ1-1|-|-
TGTGCCAGCTCACCAAAAGTCGGGGGGGGTCTGAACACTGAAGCTTTCTTT
CASSPKVGGGLNTEAFF
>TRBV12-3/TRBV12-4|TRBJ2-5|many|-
TGTGCCAGCAGTCCTAGCCCGGGACGGATACAAGAGACCCAGTACTTC
CASSPSPGRIQETQYF
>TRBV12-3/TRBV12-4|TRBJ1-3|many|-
TGTGCCAGCAACCGTCCAGGAAACACCATATATTTT
CASNRPGNTIYF
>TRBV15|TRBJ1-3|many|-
TGTGCCACCAGCCTTGACAGGCCCACAAGCTCTGGAAACACCATATATTTT
CATSLDRPTSSGNTIYF
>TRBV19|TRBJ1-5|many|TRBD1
TGTGCCAGTAGTATACCCATAATGGGACAGGGGGGGAATCAGCCCCAGCATTTT
CASSIPIMGQGGNQPQHF
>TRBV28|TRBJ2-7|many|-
TGTGCCAGCAGTTTCAGACAGCGTTTGGACGAGCAGTACTTC
CASSFRQRLDEQYF
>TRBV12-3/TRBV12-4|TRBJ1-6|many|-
TGTGCCAGCAGTTTGAAGACAGGCCACAATTCACCCCTCCACTTT
CASSLKTGHNSPLHF
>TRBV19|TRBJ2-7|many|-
TGTGCCACGGGACCGGGGAACGAGCAGTACTTC
CATGPGNEQYF
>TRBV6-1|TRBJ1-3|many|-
TGTGCCACCCTACAAGCAACTGGAAACACCATATATTTT
CATLQATGNTIYF
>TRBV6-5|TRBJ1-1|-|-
TGTGCCAGCAGTTACTCCCTCAACTCGAACACTGAAGCTTTCTTT
CASSYSLNSNTEAFF
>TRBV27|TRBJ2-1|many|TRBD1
TGTGCCAGCAGTTCAGGACAGGGGACCTACAATGAGCAGTTCTTC
CASSSGQGTYNEQFF
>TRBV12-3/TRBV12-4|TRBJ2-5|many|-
TGTGCCAGCAGTTTTGGCACCCATCGGGAGACCCAGTACTTC
CASSFGTHRETQYF
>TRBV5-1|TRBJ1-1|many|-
TGCGCCAGCAGCTCGCAGGGTGGCGCGAACACTGAAGCTTTCTTT
CASSSQGGANTEAFF
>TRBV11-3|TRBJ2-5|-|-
TGTGCCAGCAGCCCCAGTTGGGGGGAGGTGCGGCAAGAGACCCAGTACTTC
CASSPSWGEVRQETQYF
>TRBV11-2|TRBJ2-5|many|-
TGTGCCAGCAGCTCCACAGGGGAGACCCAGTACTTC
CASSSTGETQYF
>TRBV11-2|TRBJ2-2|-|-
TGTGCCAGCAGCCCCACTTTGGAAACCGGGGAGCTGTTTTTT
CASSPTLETGELFF
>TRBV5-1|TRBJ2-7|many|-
TGCGCCAGCAGCCCGGACCCCTGGAGCTCCTACGAGCAGTACTTC
CASSPDPWSSYEQYF
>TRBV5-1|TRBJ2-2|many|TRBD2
TGCGCCAGCAGCTTGTTAGCGGGGGCCGGGGAGCTGTTTTTT
CASSLLAGAGELFF
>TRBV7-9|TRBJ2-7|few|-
TGTGCCAGCAGCTCCGTTCCATCAGCCGAGCAGTACTTC
CASSSVPSAEQYF
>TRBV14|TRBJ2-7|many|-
TGTGCCAGCAGAAGTACTGCGACTTACGAGCAGTACTTC
CASRSTATYEQYF
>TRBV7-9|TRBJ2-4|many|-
TGTGCCAGCAGCGAGGGGGACATTCAGTACTTC
CASSEGDIQYF
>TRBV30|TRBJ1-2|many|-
TGTGCCTGGAGTAAAGGACGGATCTATGGCTACACCTTC
CAWSKGRIYGYTF
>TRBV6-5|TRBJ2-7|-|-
TGTGCCAGCAGTTACACGGACAGTACGGACGAGCAGTACTTC
CASSYTDSTDEQYF
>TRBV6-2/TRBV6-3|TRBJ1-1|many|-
TGTGCCACCCGTACCGGGACCGCGAACACTGAAGCTTTCTTT
CATRTGTANTEAFF
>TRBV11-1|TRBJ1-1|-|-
TGTGCCAGCAGGGGTTCGGGACAAGGCCGTTGGGGGACTGAAGCTTTCTTT
CASRGSGQGRWGTEAFF
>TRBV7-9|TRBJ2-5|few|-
TGTGCCAGCAGCTTAGGTCGAGGGAAGACCCAGTACTTC
CASSLGRGKTQYF
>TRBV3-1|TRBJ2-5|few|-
TGTGCCAGCAGCCAAGTTCGGCAAGAGACCCAGTACTTC
CASSQVRQETQYF
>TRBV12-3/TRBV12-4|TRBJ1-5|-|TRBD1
TGTGCCAGCAGTACCGGACAGGGTGCGAGCAATCAGCCCCAGCATTTT
CASSTGQGASNQPQHF
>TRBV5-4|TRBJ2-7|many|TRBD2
TGTGCCAGCAGCTTTTCTAGCGGGAGCTCCTACGAGCAGTACTTC
CASSFSSGSSYEQYF
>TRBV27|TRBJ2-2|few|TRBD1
TGTGCCTCCCGCGCGGACAGGGGGGCCGGGGAGCTGTTTTTT
CASRADRGAGELFF
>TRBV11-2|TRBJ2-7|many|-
TGTGCCAGCAGCTTATTTTTCGACACATCCTACGAGCAGTACTTC
CASSLFFDTSYEQYF